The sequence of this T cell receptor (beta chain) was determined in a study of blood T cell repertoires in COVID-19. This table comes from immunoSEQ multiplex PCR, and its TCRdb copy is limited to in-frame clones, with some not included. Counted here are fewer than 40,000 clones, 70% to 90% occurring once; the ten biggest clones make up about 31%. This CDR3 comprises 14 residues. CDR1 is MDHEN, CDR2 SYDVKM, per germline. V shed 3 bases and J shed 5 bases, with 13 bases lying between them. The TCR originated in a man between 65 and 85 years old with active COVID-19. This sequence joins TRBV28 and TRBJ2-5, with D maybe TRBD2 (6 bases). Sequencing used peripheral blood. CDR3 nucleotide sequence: TGTGCCAGCAGTTTCGGGAGCGAGGGGGAGACCCAGTACTTC. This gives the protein CASSFGSEGETQYF.